These 2 T cell receptor beta chains came from one sample sequenced in a study of shared clonotypes between healthy human individuals. Libraries were prepared by immunoSEQ multiplex PCR; TCRdb keeps only in-frame clonotypes and omits some of them. The sample yields roughly 2.4 million clones, 90% to 97% seen once. The material sequenced was naive CD4+ T cells sorted from blood. Subset in this sample: CD45RA+ positively selected. Receptors originate from a man between 18 and 29 years old in good health.

The chain is built from TRBV12-5 and TRBJ2-1; 12 bases agree with TRBD2. The CDR3 has 17 amino acids. Germline loops: CDR1 LGHNT, CDR2 FRNRAP. With 0 bases clipped from V and 4 bases from J, the junction kept 4 bases outside the gene matches. The CDR3 region is CASGLVRTSGKYNEQFF. Here the CDR3 DNA reads TGTGCTAGTGGTTTGGTACGGACTAGCGGGAAGTACAATGAGCAGTTCTTC.

DNA for the CDR3: TGTGCCAGCAGTGAGATGGGGACAGCAACTAATGAAAAACTGTTTTTT. Translation: CASSEMGTATNEKLFF. The V and J genes are TRBV25-1 and TRBJ1-4, with 7 bases identical to TRBD1. The germline V gene encodes CDR1 MGHDK and CDR2 SYGVNS. The CDR3 length is 16 residues. With 3 bases clipped from V and 0 bases from J, the junction kept 4 bases outside the gene matches. The full variable domain, in which reference TRBV25-1 and TRBJ1-4 provide the parts outside the CDR3, is EADIYQTPRYLVIGTGKKITLECSQTMGHDKMYWYQQDPGMELHLIHYSYGVNSTEKGDLSSESTVSRIRTEHFPLTLESARPSHTSQYLCASSEMGTATNEKLFFGSGTQLSVL.